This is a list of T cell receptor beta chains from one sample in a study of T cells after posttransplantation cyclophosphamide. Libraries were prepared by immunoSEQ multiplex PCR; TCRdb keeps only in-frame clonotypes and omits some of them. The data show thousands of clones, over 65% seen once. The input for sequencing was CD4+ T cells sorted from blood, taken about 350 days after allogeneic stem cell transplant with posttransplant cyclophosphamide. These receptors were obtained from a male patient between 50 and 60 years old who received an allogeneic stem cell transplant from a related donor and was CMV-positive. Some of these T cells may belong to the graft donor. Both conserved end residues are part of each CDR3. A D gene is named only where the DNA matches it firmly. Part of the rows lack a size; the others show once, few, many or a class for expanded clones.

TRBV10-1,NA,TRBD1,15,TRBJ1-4,CASSESDGQGKKLFF,TGCGCCAGCAGTGAGTCGGACGGACAGGGGAAAAAACTGTTTTTT
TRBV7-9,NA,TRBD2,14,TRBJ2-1,CATPTGGSYNEQFF,TGTGCCACCCCTACGGGGGGCTCCTACAATGAGCAGTTCTTC
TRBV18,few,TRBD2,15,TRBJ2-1,CASSSSGRDYNEQFF,TGTGCCAGCTCTTCCAGCGGGAGGGACTACAATGAGCAGTTCTTC
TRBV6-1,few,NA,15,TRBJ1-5,CASSPGVNSNQPQHF,TGTGCCAGCAGCCCAGGGGTGAATAGCAATCAGCCCCAGCATTTT
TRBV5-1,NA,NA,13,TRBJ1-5,CASSLDRYQPQHF,TGCGCCAGCAGCTTGGACAGATATCAGCCCCAGCATTTT
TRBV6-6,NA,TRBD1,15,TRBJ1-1,CASSPTGTGYTEAFF,TGTGCCAGCAGTCCGACCGGGACAGGGTACACTGAAGCTTTCTTT
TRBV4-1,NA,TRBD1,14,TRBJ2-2,CASSQRGPTGELFF,TGCGCCAGCAGCCAAAGGGGGCCCACCGGGGAGCTGTTTTTT
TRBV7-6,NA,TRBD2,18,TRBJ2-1,CASSLGGWGSGSGDEQFF,TGTGCCAGCAGCTTAGGGGGGTGGGGTAGCGGGAGTGGAGATGAGCAGTTCTTC
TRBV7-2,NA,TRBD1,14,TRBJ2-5,CASSTWRTGWTQYF,TGTGCCAGCAGCACTTGGAGGACAGGGTGGACCCAGTACTTC
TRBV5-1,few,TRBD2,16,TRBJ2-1,CASRQVRLAVYNEQFF,TGCGCCAGCAGACAGGTCAGACTAGCGGTCTACAATGAGCAGTTCTTC
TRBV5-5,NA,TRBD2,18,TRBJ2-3,CASSPDGTRRSSTDTQYF,TGTGCCAGCAGCCCGGATGGGACTAGGAGATCTAGCACAGATACGCAGTATTTT
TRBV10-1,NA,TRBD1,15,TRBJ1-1,CASSESRGQGTEAFF,TGCGCCAGCAGTGAGTCAAGGGGACAGGGCACTGAAGCTTTCTTT
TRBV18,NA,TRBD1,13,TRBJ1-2,CAGTGQGDYGYTF,TGTGCCGGGACAGGACAGGGAGACTATGGCTACACCTTC
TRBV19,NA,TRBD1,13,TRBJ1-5,CASTGTANQPQHF,TGTGCCAGTACCGGGACAGCTAATCAGCCCCAGCATTTT
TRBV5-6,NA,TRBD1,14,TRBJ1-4,CASSLNRGSEKLFF,TGTGCCAGCAGCTTGAACAGGGGTTCCGAAAAACTGTTTTTT
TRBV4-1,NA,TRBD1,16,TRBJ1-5,CASSQDPDRDGQPQHF,TGCGCCAGCAGCCAAGATCCTGACAGGGACGGACAGCCCCAGCATTTT
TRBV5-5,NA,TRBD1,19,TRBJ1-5,CASSLGPDRDLSYSQPQHF,TGTGCCAGCAGCTTGGGACCGGACAGGGATCTTTCATACAGTCAGCCCCAGCATTTT
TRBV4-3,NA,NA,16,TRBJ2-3,CASSQVWGLSTDTQYF,TGCGCCAGCAGCCAAGTTTGGGGACTGAGCACAGATACGCAGTATTTT
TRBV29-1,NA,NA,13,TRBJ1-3,CSVAGLFGNTIYF,TGCAGCGTCGCGGGACTGTTTGGAAACACCATATATTTT
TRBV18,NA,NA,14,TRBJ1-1,CASSRRDGGTEAFF,TGTGCCAGCTCCCGGAGGGACGGCGGCACTGAAGCTTTCTTT
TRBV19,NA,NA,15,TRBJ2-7,CASSLFGALSYEQYF,TGTGCCAGTAGTTTGTTTGGGGCGCTCTCCTACGAGCAGTACTTC
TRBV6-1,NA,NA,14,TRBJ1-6,CASSELGRNSPLHF,TGTGCCAGCAGTGAACTCGGCAGGAATTCACCCCTCCACTTT
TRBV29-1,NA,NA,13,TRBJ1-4,CSAGPRGGEKLFF,TGCAGCGCAGGACCTAGAGGGGGTGAAAAACTGTTTTTT
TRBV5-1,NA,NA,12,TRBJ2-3,CASRQETDTQYF,TGCGCCAGTAGACAAGAAACAGATACGCAGTATTTT
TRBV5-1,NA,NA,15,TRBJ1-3,CASSLGQDSGNTIYF,TGCGCCAGCAGCTTGGGACAGGACTCTGGAAACACCATATATTTT
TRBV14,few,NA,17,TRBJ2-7,CASSQDLSPGYSYEQYF,TGTGCCAGCAGCCAAGATCTCTCCCCGGGGTACTCCTACGAGCAGTACTTC
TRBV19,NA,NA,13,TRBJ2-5,CASSIVRQETQYF,TGTGCCAGTAGTATCGTCAGACAAGAGACCCAGTACTTC
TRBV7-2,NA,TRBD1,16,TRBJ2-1,CASSLKGTGGYNEQFF,TGTGCCAGCAGCTTAAAGGGGACAGGGGGCTACAATGAGCAGTTCTTC
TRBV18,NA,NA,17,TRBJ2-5,CASSPLQWPTTPETQYF,TGTGCCAGCTCACCACTTCAATGGCCGACTACCCCAGAGACCCAGTACTTC
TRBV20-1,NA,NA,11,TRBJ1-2,CSAVGGEGYTF,TGCAGTGCTGTCGGGGGGGAAGGCTACACCTTC
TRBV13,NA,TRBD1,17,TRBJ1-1,CASSSYALETGETEAFF,TGTGCCAGCAGCTCCTACGCCTTGGAGACAGGGGAAACTGAAGCTTTCTTT
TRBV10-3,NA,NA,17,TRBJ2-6,CAISESGRVSGANVLTF,TGTGCCATCAGTGAGTCGGGCAGGGTCTCTGGGGCCAACGTCCTGACTTTC
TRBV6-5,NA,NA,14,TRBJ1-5,CASSYRGNGQPQHF,TGTGCCAGCAGTTACAGGGGTAATGGGCAGCCCCAGCATTTT
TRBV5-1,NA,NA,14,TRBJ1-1,CASSPRLTESEAFF,TGCGCCAGCAGCCCTCGCCTGACAGAGAGTGAAGCTTTCTTT
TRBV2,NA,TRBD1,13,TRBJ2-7,CASTRQGGYEQYF,TGTGCCAGCACCAGACAGGGGGGCTACGAGCAGTACTTC
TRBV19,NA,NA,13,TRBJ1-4,CASSPATNEKLFF,TGTGCCAGTAGTCCTGCAACTAATGAAAAACTGTTTTTT
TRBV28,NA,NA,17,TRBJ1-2,CASSLGGGASRSYGYTF,TGTGCCAGCAGTTTAGGTGGGGGGGCGAGCCGATCCTATGGCTACACCTTC
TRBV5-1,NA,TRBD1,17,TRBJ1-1,CASSLAGGVGWDTEAFF,TGCGCCAGCAGCTTGGCAGGGGGCGTAGGGTGGGACACTGAAGCTTTCTTT
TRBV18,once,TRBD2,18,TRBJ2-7,CASSLGLGGLAGYYEQYF,TGTGCCAGCTCACTAGGGCTCGGGGGACTAGCGGGATACTACGAGCAGTACTTC
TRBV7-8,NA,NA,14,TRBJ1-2,CASSLSTANYGYTF,TGTGCCAGCAGCCTTTCGACAGCAAACTATGGCTACACCTTC
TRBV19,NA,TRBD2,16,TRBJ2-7,CASSPGTSVVRHEQYF,TGTGCCAGTAGTCCCGGGACTAGTGTGGTTAGACACGAGCAGTACTTC
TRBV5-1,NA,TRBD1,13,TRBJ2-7,CASSSQGAHEQYF,TGCGCCAGCAGCTCCCAGGGGGCCCACGAGCAGTACTTC
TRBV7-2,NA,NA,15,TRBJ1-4,CASSLALVQSEKLFF,TGTGCCAGCAGCTTAGCTCTCGTTCAGTCCGAAAAACTGTTTTTT
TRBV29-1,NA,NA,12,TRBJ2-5,CSATGGPETQYF,TGCAGCGCCACCGGCGGGCCAGAGACCCAGTACTTC
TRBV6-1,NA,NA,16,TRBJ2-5,CASSEVGVTGRETQYF,TGTGCCAGCAGTGAAGTTGGCGTCACGGGGAGGGAGACCCAGTACTTC
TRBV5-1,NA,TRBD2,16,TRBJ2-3,CASSSTGTSGTDTQYF,TGCGCCAGCAGCTCAACCGGGACTAGCGGCACAGATACGCAGTATTTT
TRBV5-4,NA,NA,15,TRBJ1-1,CASSSLQKLNTEAFF,TGTGCCAGCAGCTCCTTACAGAAGTTGAACACTGAAGCTTTCTTT
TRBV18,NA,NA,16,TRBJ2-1,CASSPRAGSSYNEQFF,TGTGCCAGCTCACCAAGGGCGGGAAGCTCCTACAATGAGCAGTTCTTC
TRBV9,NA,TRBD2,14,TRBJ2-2,CASSAGGPTGELFF,TGTGCCAGCAGCGCGGGAGGTCCCACCGGGGAGCTGTTTTTT
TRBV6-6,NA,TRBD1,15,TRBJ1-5,CASRPRQGADAPQHF,TGTGCCAGCAGGCCTCGACAGGGGGCGGATGCTCCCCAGCATTTT
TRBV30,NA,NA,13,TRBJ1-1,CARKWRENTEAFF,TGTGCCCGCAAGTGGAGGGAGAACACTGAAGCTTTCTTT
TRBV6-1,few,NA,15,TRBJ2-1,CASTVGQSSYNEQFF,TGTGCCAGCACTGTTGGGCAGAGCTCCTACAATGAGCAGTTCTTC
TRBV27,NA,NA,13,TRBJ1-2,CASSPHNNYGYTF,TGTGCCAGCAGTCCGCACAATAACTATGGCTACACCTTC